These 22 T cell receptor beta chains came from one sample sequenced in a study of PD-L1 blockade in urothelial cancer. Time point defined: pretreatment peripheral blood. Assay used: immunoSEQ multiplex PCR; TCRdb lists only in-frame clones, some missing. The sample lists under 70,000 clones, roughly four fifths occurring once. Sample: PBMCs, taken around atezolizumab (anti-PD-L1) treatment. The receptors derive from a man between 70 and 80 years old with urothelial cancer.

The chain combines TRBV19 with TRBJ2-2, with D unclear. Trimming removed 4 bases at V and 6 bases at J, with 15 bases between. CDR3 length: 15 residues. Germline V gene lookup returns CDR1 LNHDA and CDR2 SQIVND (reference sequence). The CDR3 reads CASSTYEEIPGELFF. The CDR3 DNA reads TGTGCCAGTAGTACTTACGAGGAGATTCCCGGGGAGCTGTTTTTT. Complete variable domain (other parts from reference TRBV19 and TRBJ2-2): DGGITQSPKYLFRKEGQNVTLSCEQNLNHDAMYWYRQDPGQGLRLIYYSQIVNDFQKGDIAEGYSVSREKKESFPLTVTSAQKNPTAFYLCASSTYEEIPGELFFGEGSRLTVL.

The chain recombines TRBV13 with TRBJ2-7; D might be TRBD2 (6 bases). The CDR3 sequence is 12 residues long. Germline loops: CDR1 PRHDT, CDR2 FYEKMQ (reference sequence). V gave up 4 bases and J gave up 7 bases, with 11 bases separating them. CDR3 protein: CASSSDRGEQYF. The CDR3 coding sequence is TGTGCCAGCAGCTCGGACCGGGGGGAGCAGTACTTC.

This clone showed up just a few times. The rearrangement uses TRBV11-3 and TRBJ2-3, with D possibly being TRBD1 (5 bases). The CDR3 has 17 amino acids. Trimming left V 4 bases short and J 5 bases short, with 22 bases between. Germline V gene lookup returns CDR1 SGHNT and CDR2 YENEEA. CDR3: CASSYKGGQGEIDTQYF. CDR3 bases: TGTGCCAGCAGCTACAAAGGTGGGCAGGGCGAGATAGATACGCAGTATTTT.

This clone occurred many times. The J gene is TRBJ1-2, the V gene TRBV6-6; 8 nucleotides line up with TRBD1. The germline CDR1 and CDR2 sequences are MNHNY and SVGAGI (reference sequence). The CDR3 sequence is 15 residues long. V trimming: 2 bases; J trimming: 8 bases; junction bases outside the gene matches: 10. For the CDR3, the DNA is TGTGCCAGCAGTTACACCGGACAGGGAGGTGAGGGCTACACCTTC. Translation gives CASSYTGQGGEGYTF.

The chain carries TRBV5-5 and TRBJ1-2; D is possibly TRBD1 (6 bases). Germline V CDR1 and CDR2: SGHKS, YYEKEE (reference sequence). V was clipped by 3 bases and J by 4 bases, with 13 bases between them. CDR3 length equals 14 residues. The CDR3 nucleotides are TGTGCCAGCAGCTCCGGACAGCTCATCTATGGCTACACCTTC. Its protein is CASSSGQLIYGYTF.

This chain uses TRBV7-2 with TRBJ2-1; D unresolved. Germline V gene sequence: CDR1 SGHTA, CDR2 FQGNSA. Trimming shortened V by 5 bases and J by 8 bases, and 10 bases separated the two germline ends. This CDR3 has 12 residues. In nucleotides, the CDR3 is TGTGCCAGCAGCCCGTCGGTATATGAGCAGTTCTTC. It translates to CASSPSVYEQFF. Full variable domain (missing parts from reference TRBV7-2 and TRBJ2-1): GAGVSQSPSNKVTEKGKDVELRCDPISGHTALYWYRQSLGQGLEFLIYFQGNSAPDKSGLPSDRFSAERTGGSVSTLTIQRTQQEDSAVYLCASSPSVYEQFFGPGTRLTVL.

The chain recombines TRBV11-2 with TRBJ2-7; TRBD2 agrees at 9 bases. V trimming: 0 bases; J trimming: 6 bases; junction bases outside the gene matches: 6. The CDR3 spans 15 residues. Looked up from germline, CDR1 is SGHAT and CDR2 is FQNNGV. CDR3 bases: TGTGCCAGCAGCTTAGATGTAGCGGGAGATAGCGAGCAGTACTTC. Its protein is CASSLDVAGDSEQYF.

This clone was counted between two and nine times. The V gene is TRBV2, the J gene TRBJ1-2; D ambiguous. V lost 5 bases to trimming and J lost 2 bases, with 12 bases between them. From germline, CDR1 is SNHLY and CDR2 FYNNEI. The CDR3 runs to 14 residues. CDR3 DNA sequence: TGTGCCAGCAGTCTCCAGGTGACGAACTATGGCTACACCTTC. It translates to CASSLQVTNYGYTF. Combining the CDR3 with reference TRBV2 and TRBJ1-2 gives the whole variable domain EPEVTQTPSHQVTQMGQEVILRCVPISNHLYFYWYRQILGQKVEFLVSFYNNEISEKSEIFDDQFSVERPDGSNFTLKIRSTKLEDSAMYFCASSLQVTNYGYTFGSGTRLTVV.

The V gene is TRBV28, the J gene TRBJ2-1, with TRBD2 matching over 7 bases. CDR3 size: 15 residues. Germline V gene sequence: CDR1 MDHEN, CDR2 SYDVKM. The V and J ends lost 7 bases and 5 bases, in that order; junction bases with no gene match: 11. In nucleotides, the CDR3 is TGTGCCAGCAATGGGGGAGGGGACTTTAACAATGAGCAGTTCTTC. This sequence encodes CASNGGGDFNNEQFF.

In this sample, this clone turned up a few times. The gene calls are TRBV10-3 and TRBJ2-7; D uncertain. Trimming stripped 4 bases from V and 0 bases from J, with 13 bases between. This CDR3 contains 15 residues. Looked up from germline, CDR1 is ENHRY and CDR2 is SYGVKD. In DNA form, the CDR3 reads TGTGCCATCAGTGCCAGTCTTACCAGCTCCTACGAGCAGTACTTC. Its translation is CAISASLTSSYEQYF.

V is TRBV28 and J is TRBJ2-1; tentative D call: TRBD2 (6 bases). This CDR3 spans 15 amino acids. Germline CDR1 is MDHEN and CDR2 is SYDVKM. Trimming pared 5 bases from V and 8 bases from J, leaving 19 bases between. CDR3 protein: CASSGKGGPLYEQFF. The DNA for the CDR3 is TGTGCCAGCAGTGGAAAAGGAGGGCCCCTCTATGAGCAGTTCTTC.

The V gene is TRBV19, the J gene TRBJ1-4; 7 nucleotides agree with TRBD1. Per germline, CDR1 LNHDA and CDR2 SQIVND (reference sequence). The CDR3 is 14 amino acids. After removal of 6 bases from V and 5 bases from J, the junction contained 6 bases not matched to a gene. The chain's CDR3 is CASRAATGNEKLFF. DNA of the CDR3: TGTGCCAGTAGGGCCGCGACAGGGAATGAAAAACTGTTTTTT.

V and J are TRBV18 and TRBJ2-1; D may be TRBD1 (6 bases). V was trimmed by 4 bases and J by 8 bases, leaving 9 bases between them. The CDR3 contains 12 residues. Germline CDR1 and CDR2: KGHSH and LQKENI. CDR3: CASSLYRDEQFF. DNA of the CDR3: TGTGCCAGCTCACTTTACAGGGATGAGCAGTTCTTC.

This chain joins TRBV4-2 and TRBJ2-3; TRBD2 matches 15 bases. J gave up 0 bases and V 4 bases, and 5 bases lay outside the gene matches. This CDR3 is 18 amino acids long. The germline V gene encodes CDR1 LGHNA and CDR2 YNFKEQ. The CDR3 nucleotides read TGTGCCAGCAGCCCCGGACTAGCGGGAGGGCCGAGCACAGATACGCAGTATTTT. It codes for CASSPGLAGGPSTDTQYF.

This clone was counted a few times. The chain has TRBV27 and TRBJ2-5; TRBD1 matches at 9 bases. Per germline, CDR1 MNHEY and CDR2 SMNVEV (reference sequence). The CDR3 extends over 16 amino acids. Trimming at V came to 2 bases and at J to 4 bases, leaving 8 bases not matched to a gene. The CDR3 region has the DNA TGTGCCAGCAGTTTACCTTCGGACAGGGGTCGAGAGACCCAGTACTTC. Its protein product is CASSLPSDRGRETQYF.

The J gene is TRBJ2-7, the V gene TRBV28; 7 bases fit TRBD1. The CDR3 is 14 residues long. V was pared by 1 base and J by 4 bases, with 4 bases of the junction left unmatched. In germline, CDR1 is MDHEN, CDR2 SYDVKM. DNA for the CDR3: TGTGCCAGCAGTTTATTAGGGGGCGATTACGAGCAGTACTTC. This translates into CASSLLGGDYEQYF.

The chain has TRBV4-3 and TRBJ1-1; D gene uncertain. Deletions cut 1 base from V and 2 bases from J, with 11 bases between. The CDR3 length is 15 residues. Germline V gives CDR1 LGHNA, CDR2 YSLEER. CDR3 loop: CASSQVGRINTEAFF. The CDR3 nucleotides read TGCGCCAGCAGCCAAGTGGGCAGGATTAACACTGAAGCTTTCTTT.

This rearrangement joins TRBV30 to TRBJ2-1; 8 nucleotides line up with TRBD2. V lost 3 bases, J lost 0 bases, and 4 bases stayed unmatched. Germline CDR1 is GTSNPN and CDR2 is SVGIG (reference sequence). CDR3 size: 15 residues. In DNA, the CDR3 is TGTGCCTGGAGCGTTAGCGGGAACTCCTACAATGAGCAGTTCTTC. This translates into CAWSVSGNSYNEQFF.

CDR3 DNA: TGTGCCAGTAGGGGGACAGCTAACTATGGCTACACCTTC. Translated: CASRGTANYGYTF. This rearrangement joins TRBV19 to TRBJ1-2, with 7 nucleotides matching TRBD1. The V and J ends lost 6 bases and 0 bases, in that order; junction bases with no gene match: 1. The germline V gene encodes CDR1 LNHDA and CDR2 SQIVND (reference sequence). CDR3 length equals 13 residues.

This clone occurred a few times. The V gene is TRBV23-1, the J gene TRBJ2-7; D is ambiguous. TRBV23-1 has ORF status, its function being uncertain. This CDR3 is 13 amino acids long. Trimming pared 2 bases from V and 9 bases from J, leaving 14 bases between. The CDR3 nucleotides are TGCGCCAGCAGTCAAAGATCCACTAACGGGCAGTACTTC. Translated, it gives CASSQRSTNGQYF.

The rearrangement uses TRBV5-1 and TRBJ2-2; D is possibly TRBD1 (5 bases). Germline V gives CDR1 SGHRS, CDR2 YFSETQ. This CDR3 comprises 15 residues. The V end lost 6 bases, the J end lost 0 bases, and 12 bases lay between the germline ends. CDR3 nucleotides: TGCGCCAGCAACCTTCAGGGCTCGAACACCGGGGAGCTGTTTTTT. Protein: CASNLQGSNTGELFF.

The rearrangement links TRBV5-4 to TRBJ1-1, with 11 bases fitting TRBD1. CDR1 and CDR2 from the germline V gene are SGHNT and YYREEE (reference sequence). The CDR3 is 15 amino acids. V dropped 3 bases and J dropped 6; count of bases not matched to a gene: 7. CDR3 coding DNA: TGTGCCAGCAGCTATCGTGGACAGGGGGCCCCTGAAGCTTTCTTT. Translated, it gives CASSYRGQGAPEAFF.